This T cell receptor (beta chain) was profiled in a study of T cell responses to AZD1222 COVID-19 vaccine. Produced via immunoSEQ multiplex PCR; TCRdb's table is partial and in-frame only. The table has some 250,000 clones, around 92% seen once. The CDR3 runs to 15 residues. The V end was cut by 1 base, the J end by 1 base, with 10 bases between. The germline CDR1 and CDR2 sequences are MNHNS and SASEGT. This clonotype was obtained from an adult who received the AZD1222 COVID-19 vaccine. The sequences come from peripheral blood, collected 28 days after the second AZD1222 dose. V and J are TRBV6-1 and TRBJ1-1; the D is unclear. CDR3 nucleotides: TGTGCCAGCAGTGAAGGGCACACCGGGAACACTGAAGCTTTCTTT. It encodes CASSEGHTGNTEAFF.